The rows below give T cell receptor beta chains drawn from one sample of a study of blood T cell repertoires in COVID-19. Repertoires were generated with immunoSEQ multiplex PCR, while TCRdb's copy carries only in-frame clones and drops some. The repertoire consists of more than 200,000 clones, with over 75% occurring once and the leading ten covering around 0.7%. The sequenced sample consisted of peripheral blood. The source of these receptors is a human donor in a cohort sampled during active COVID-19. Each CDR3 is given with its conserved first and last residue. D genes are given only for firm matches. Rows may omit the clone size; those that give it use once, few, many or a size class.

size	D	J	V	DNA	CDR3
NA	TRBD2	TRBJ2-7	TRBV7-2	TGTGCCAGCAGCCCCGGACTAGCGGGAGTGTGGGAGCAGTACTTC	CASSPGLAGVWEQYF
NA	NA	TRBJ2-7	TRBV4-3	TGCGCCAGCAGCCAAGATTTTGGGGCCGAGCAGTACTTC	CASSQDFGAEQYF
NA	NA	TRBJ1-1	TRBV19	TGTGCCAGTAGTGTTACAACGAACACTGAAGCTTTCTTT	CASSVTTNTEAFF
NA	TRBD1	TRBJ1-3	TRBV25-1	TGTGCCAGCAGTGATTTATACGGGGACAGGAGTAACACCATATATTTT	CASSDLYGDRSNTIYF
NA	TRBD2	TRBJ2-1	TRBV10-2	TGCGCCAGCAGTGAAGTGGGGGGGTACAATGAGCAGTTCTTC	CASSEVGGYNEQFF
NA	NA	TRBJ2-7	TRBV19	TGTGCCAGTAGTATTGCTAGTAGTGGCACCTACGAGCAGTACTTC	CASSIASSGTYEQYF
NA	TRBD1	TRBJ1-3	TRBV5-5	TGTGCCAGCAGCTTGGAATTCCCGGGACAGGGCTACACCATATATTTT	CASSLEFPGQGYTIYF
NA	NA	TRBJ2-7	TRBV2	TGTGCCAGCACTGGGCAAGCTCCCTCCTACGAGCAGTACTTC	CASTGQAPSYEQYF
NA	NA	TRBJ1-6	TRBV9	TGTGCCAGCAAGGGTGGGGGGAGAGGTAATTCACCCCTCCACTTT	CASKGGGRGNSPLHF
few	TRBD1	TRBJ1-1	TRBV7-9	TGTGCCAGCAGGCCTCGGACAGGGGAGGGCACTGAAGCTTTCTTT	CASRPRTGEGTEAFF
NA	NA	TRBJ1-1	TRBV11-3	TGTGCCAGCAGCTGGTATCGGACACCCTTTTCTGAAGCTTTCTTT	CASSWYRTPFSEAFF
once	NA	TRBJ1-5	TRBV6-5	TGTGCCAGCAGCTCCAGACAGCGCAATCAGCCCCAGCATTTT	CASSSRQRNQPQHF
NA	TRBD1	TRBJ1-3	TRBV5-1	TGCGCCAGCAGCCCTACGGACAGGGCTGGAAACACCATATATTTT	CASSPTDRAGNTIYF
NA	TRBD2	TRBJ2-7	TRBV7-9	TGTGCCAGCAGCTCTTTTGGGACTAGCGGGTCCTACGAGCAGTACTTC	CASSSFGTSGSYEQYF
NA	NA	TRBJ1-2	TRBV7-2	TGTGCCAGCAGCCCTAGGGGGGGGACCGGCTATGGCTACACCTTC	CASSPRGGTGYGYTF